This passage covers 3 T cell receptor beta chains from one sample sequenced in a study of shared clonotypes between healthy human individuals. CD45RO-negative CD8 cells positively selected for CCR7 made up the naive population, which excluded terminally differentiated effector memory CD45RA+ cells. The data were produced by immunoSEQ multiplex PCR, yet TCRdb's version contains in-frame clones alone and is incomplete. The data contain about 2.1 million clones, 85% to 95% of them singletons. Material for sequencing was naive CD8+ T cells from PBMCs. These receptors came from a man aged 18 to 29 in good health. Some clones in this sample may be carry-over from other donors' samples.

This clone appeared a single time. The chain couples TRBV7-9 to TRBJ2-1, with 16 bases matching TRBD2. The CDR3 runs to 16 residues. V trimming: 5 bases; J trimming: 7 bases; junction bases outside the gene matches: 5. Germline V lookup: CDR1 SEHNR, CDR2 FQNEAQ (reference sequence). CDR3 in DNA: TGTGCCAGCAGCCTACCGGGACTAGCGGGAGGGAATGAGCAGTTCTTC. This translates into CASSLPGLAGGNEQFF.

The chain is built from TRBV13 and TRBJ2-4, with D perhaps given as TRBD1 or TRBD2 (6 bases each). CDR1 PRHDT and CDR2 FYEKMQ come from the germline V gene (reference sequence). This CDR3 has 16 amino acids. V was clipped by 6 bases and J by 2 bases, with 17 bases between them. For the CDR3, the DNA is TGTGCCAGCAGACTAGGAGGGGGATTAACCAAAAACATTCAGTACTTC. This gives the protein CASRLGGGLTKNIQYF.

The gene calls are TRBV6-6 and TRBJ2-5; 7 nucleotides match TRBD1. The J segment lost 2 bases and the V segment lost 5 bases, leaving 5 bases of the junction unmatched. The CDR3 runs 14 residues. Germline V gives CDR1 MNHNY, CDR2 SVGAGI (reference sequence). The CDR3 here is CASSPTGIQETQYF. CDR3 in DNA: TGTGCCAGCAGTCCGACAGGGATACAAGAGACCCAGTACTTC.